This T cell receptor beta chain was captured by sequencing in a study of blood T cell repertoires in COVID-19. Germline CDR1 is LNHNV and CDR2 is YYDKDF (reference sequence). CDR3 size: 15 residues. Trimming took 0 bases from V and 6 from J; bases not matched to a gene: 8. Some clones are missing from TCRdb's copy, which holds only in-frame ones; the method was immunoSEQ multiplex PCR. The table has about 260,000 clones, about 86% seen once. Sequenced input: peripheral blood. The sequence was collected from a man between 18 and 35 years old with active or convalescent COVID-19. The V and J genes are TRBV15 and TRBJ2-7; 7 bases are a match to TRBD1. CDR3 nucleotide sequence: TGTGCCACCAGCAGAGATCTCGGGACAGTAATCGAGCAGTACTTC. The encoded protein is CATSRDLGTVIEQYF.